This T cell receptor beta chain was recovered during a study of T cell changes during pregnancy in multiple sclerosis. Trimming took 8 bases from V and 2 from J; bases not matched to a gene: 16. Looked up from germline, CDR1 is MNHEY and CDR2 is SMNVEV (reference sequence). The CDR3 totals 17 residues. The data were produced by immunoSEQ multiplex PCR, yet TCRdb's version contains in-frame clones alone and is incomplete. The repertoire has roughly 69,000 clones, 92% of them found once; the top ten carry about 1.6%. This clone appeared once. This chain connects TRBV27 to TRBJ2-7, with TRBD2 matching over 9 bases. The sample here was peripheral blood, taken after pregnancy. This TCR was sampled from a female donor with multiple sclerosis, enrolled in a pregnancy study. The CDR3 region has the DNA TGTGCCAGCGGAGTACTGATGGGGCTAGCGGGGACCTACGAGCAGTACTTC. Residues: CASGVLMGLAGTYEQYF.